The rows below give T cell receptor beta chains drawn from one sample of a study of identical twins. TCRdb fed the 5' RACE reads into MiXCR, producing one record per CDR3 protein. The sample includes about 240,000 distinct CDR3 sequences, over 9.5% of them seen just once. This sample was also put to use in a study of yellow fever vaccine responses in identical twins.

Sequencing was done on a sample of memory (CD45RO+) T cells sorted from blood. All receptors come from a woman younger than 35 in good health. Each CDR3 is given with its conserved first and last residue. D genes are given only for firm matches. The size of a clone is reported for some rows only, either as once, few or many, or as a class for expanded clones.

d_call	j_call	v_call	clone_size	cdr3_aa	cdr3_nt
-	TRBJ2-7	TRBV5-6	-	CASSLAGLALPYEQYF	TGTGCCAGCAGCTTGGCCGGCCTAGCTTTACCCTACGAGCAGTACTTC
-	TRBJ1-1	TRBV3-1	once	CASSLKGRMNTEAFF	TGTGCCAGCAGCCTAAAGGGCAGGATGAACACTGAAGCTTTCTTT
-	TRBJ2-3	TRBV12-5	many	CASGLSQDSTDTQYF	TGTGCTAGTGGTTTGTCGCAAGATAGCACAGATACGCAGTATTTT
-	TRBJ2-3	TRBV15	many	CATSRASTDTQYF	TGTGCCACCAGCAGAGCCAGCACAGATACGCAGTATTTT
-	TRBJ2-7	TRBV20-1	few	CSAQGLHYEQYF	TGCAGTGCCCAAGGACTCCATTACGAGCAGTACTTC
TRBD2	TRBJ2-5	TRBV27	few	CASSSLGRGGVETQYF	TGTGCCAGCAGTTCACTTGGGCGGGGGGGCGTAGAGACCCAGTACTTC
TRBD2	TRBJ2-1	TRBV7-2	-	CASSMTSGGESEQFF	TGTGCCAGCAGCATGACTAGCGGGGGGGAGAGTGAGCAGTTCTTC
-	TRBJ2-3	TRBV7-2	few	CASSLGYGNTDTQYF	TGTGCCAGCAGCTTAGGGTACGGAAACACAGATACGCAGTATTTT
-	TRBJ2-2	TRBV7-2	-	CASRPRAGYTGELFF	TGTGCCAGCAGACCGCGGGCAGGCTACACCGGGGAGCTGTTTTTT
-	TRBJ2-7	TRBV7-8	-	CASSLSGGKPNEQYF	TGTGCCAGCAGCTTATCCGGCGGGAAGCCGAACGAGCAGTACTTC
-	TRBJ2-5	TRBV10-1	few	CASSEDETQYF	TGCGCCAGCAGTGAGGACGAGACCCAGTACTTC
-	TRBJ1-1	TRBV4-1	few	CASRAGTQNTEAFF	TGCGCCAGCAGAGCCGGGACACAGAACACTGAAGCTTTCTTT
TRBD2	TRBJ2-3	TRBV7-6	-	CASSLAVREVTQYF	TGTGCCAGCAGCTTAGCGGTTCGGGAGGTTACGCAGTATTTT
-	TRBJ2-2	TRBV6-2/TRBV6-3	few	CASSYSGTVNTGELFF	TGTGCCAGCAGTTACTCCGGCACGGTAAACACCGGGGAGCTGTTTTTT
-	TRBJ2-1	TRBV7-8	many	CASSLVRANEQFF	TGTGCCAGCAGCTTAGTCAGGGCTAACGAGCAGTTCTTC
TRBD2	TRBJ2-2	TRBV3-1	-	CAFCARTSGRGHTGELFF	TGTGCCTTCTGCGCCCGGACTAGCGGGAGGGGGCACACCGGGGAGCTGTTTTTT
TRBD2	TRBJ2-5	TRBV7-2	-	CASSPGGAGQGETQYF	TGTGCCAGCAGCCCGGGGGGGGCAGGGCAGGGAGAGACCCAGTACTTC
TRBD2	TRBJ2-3	TRBV4-2	many	CASSHIAGEGTDTQYF	TGTGCCAGCAGCCACATAGCGGGAGAGGGTACAGATACGCAGTATTTT
-	TRBJ2-3	TRBV12-3/TRBV12-4	-	CASSTEGWGDTDTQYF	TGTGCCAGCAGCACGGAGGGTTGGGGGGACACAGATACGCAGTATTTT
TRBD1	TRBJ2-1	TRBV11-3	many	CASSLMGTEVGEQFF	TGTGCCAGCAGCTTAATGGGGACAGAAGTAGGGGAGCAGTTCTTC
-	TRBJ2-3	TRBV18	-	CASSPPPKVASTDTQYF	TGTGCCAGCTCACCGCCCCCGAAAGTCGCTAGCACAGATACGCAGTATTTT
TRBD2	TRBJ2-5	TRBV5-1	few	CASSFSSGRETQYF	TGCGCCAGCAGCTTCTCTAGCGGGCGGGAGACCCAGTACTTC
-	TRBJ2-7	TRBV20-1	few	CSARNTYYEQYF	TGCAGTGCTAGGAACACTTACTACGAGCAGTACTTC
TRBD2	TRBJ2-3	TRBV28	-	CASSGGTSGSITDTQYF	TGTGCCAGCAGTGGTGGGACTAGCGGATCCATCACAGATACGCAGTATTTT
TRBD2	TRBJ2-5	TRBV13	-	CASSSLRERGETQYF	TGTGCCAGCAGCTCCCTGAGGGAGCGGGGGGAGACCCAGTACTTC
-	TRBJ2-7	TRBV3-1	-	CASSQGHRYEQYF	TGTGCCAGCAGCCAAGGCCATCGCTACGAGCAGTACTTC
-	TRBJ1-3	TRBV3-1	many	CASSQGGGNTIYF	TGTGCCAGCAGCCAGGGTGGTGGAAACACCATATATTTT
-	TRBJ1-5	TRBV7-9	many	CASSFSGSNQPQHF	TGTGCCAGCAGCTTCTCGGGGAGCAATCAGCCCCAGCATTTT
TRBD2	TRBJ2-7	TRBV5-1	few	CASSFGLAGVVEQYF	TGCGCCAGCAGTTTCGGACTAGCGGGAGTAGTGGAGCAGTACTTC
-	TRBJ1-4	TRBV15	few	CATSREGGRIEKLFF	TGTGCCACCAGCAGAGAAGGGGGGCGGATTGAAAAACTGTTTTTT
-	TRBJ2-5	TRBV20-1	-	CSARDGTEVMETQYF	TGCAGTGCGAGAGATGGGACCGAGGTGATGGAGACCCAGTACTTC
TRBD1	TRBJ2-7	TRBV5-1	few	CASRILGQSYEQYF	TGCGCCAGCAGGATCCTGGGACAGTCCTACGAGCAGTACTTC
TRBD1	TRBJ1-6	TRBV20-1	-	CSARDLGQGHSPLHF	TGCAGTGCTAGAGATCTGGGACAGGGACACTCACCCCTCCACTTT
-	TRBJ1-1	TRBV10-3	few	CAISGSGIKAFF	TGTGCCATCAGTGGATCCGGGATCAAAGCTTTCTTT
-	TRBJ2-2	TRBV5-4	many	CASSLKGLKNTGELFF	TGTGCCAGCAGCCTAAAGGGACTTAAGAACACCGGGGAGCTGTTTTTT
-	TRBJ2-3	TRBV12-3/TRBV12-4	-	CASSSDTRGDTQYF	TGTGCCAGCAGTTCGGACACGAGGGGAGATACGCAGTATTTT
-	TRBJ2-5	TRBV7-2	-	CASSSRGLQETQYF	TGTGCCAGCAGCTCCCGGGGCCTCCAAGAGACCCAGTACTTC
TRBD1	TRBJ2-6	TRBV7-6	few	CASSPSRTGFRSGANVLTF	TGTGCCAGCAGCCCATCTCGGACAGGGTTTCGCTCTGGGGCCAACGTCCTGACTTTC
-	TRBJ1-1	TRBV12-3/TRBV12-4	few	CASQLEGRGYMNTEAFF	TGTGCCAGCCAACTAGAAGGGCGGGGATACATGAACACTGAAGCTTTCTTT
-	TRBJ1-1	TRBV7-2	-	CASSPPGTRNTEAFF	TGTGCCAGCAGCCCACCCGGGACAAGGAACACTGAAGCTTTCTTT
-	TRBJ2-2	TRBV27	-	CASGQTITGELFF	TGTGCCAGCGGACAGACGATTACCGGGGAGCTGTTTTTT
-	TRBJ2-3	TRBV20-1	many	CSAWGQYF	TGCAGTGCCTGGGGACAGTATTTT
-	TRBJ2-1	TRBV28	-	CASSLQTDYNEQFF	TGTGCCAGCAGTTTACAGACTGATTACAATGAGCAGTTCTTC
TRBD2	TRBJ2-1	TRBV11-1	few	CASSFRTSGRLNEQFF	TGTGCCAGCAGCTTTCGGACTAGCGGGAGGTTGAATGAGCAGTTCTTC
TRBD2	TRBJ2-3	TRBV6-4	medium-sized	CASSTSGGATDTQYF	TGTGCCAGCAGTACTAGCGGGGGGGCCACAGATACGCAGTATTTT
-	TRBJ2-3	TRBV7-9	-	CASSTQAGGRTDTQYF	TGTGCCAGCAGCACCCAGGCCGGGGGCCGGACAGATACGCAGTATTTT
-	TRBJ2-5	TRBV7-9	few	CASSSGTVNQETQYF	TGTGCCAGCAGCTCCGGGACCGTAAACCAAGAGACCCAGTACTTC
TRBD1	TRBJ2-7	TRBV29-1	many	CSVEKDRGYEQYF	TGCAGCGTTGAAAAGGACAGGGGTTACGAGCAGTACTTC
TRBD2	TRBJ2-1	TRBV7-9	-	CASSFPSGRAVNEQFF	TGTGCCAGCAGCTTCCCTAGCGGGAGGGCCGTCAATGAGCAGTTCTTC
TRBD1	TRBJ2-7	TRBV6-1	-	CASSEGLGQGFRTYEQYF	TGTGCCAGCAGTGAAGGTTTGGGACAGGGTTTTCGTACCTACGAGCAGTACTTC
-	TRBJ1-1	TRBV6-1	-	CASSVLGGAKAFF	TGTGCCAGCAGCGTTCTAGGGGGTGCCAAAGCTTTCTTT